These 7 T cell receptor beta chains share one sample of origin, sequenced in a study of cytomegalovirus exposure and HLA in healthy donors. PCR was performed using 60 Vbeta and 13 Jbeta primers. Some clones are missing from TCRdb's copy, which holds only in-frame ones; the method was immunoSEQ multiplex PCR. Here the sample spans some 130,000 clones, roughly 80% being singletons. What was sequenced was PBMCs. These receptors were collected from a male donor in good health and CMV-seronegative.

V and J are TRBV27 and TRBJ2-5; 9 bases agree with TRBD2. V dropped 5 bases and J dropped 1; count of bases not matched to a gene: 8. CDR1 and CDR2 from the germline V gene are MNHEY and SMNVEV (reference sequence). CDR3 length equals 16 residues. The CDR3 DNA reads TGTGCCAGCAGTCCCCGCGGGGGGGTCCTCCAAGAGACCCAGTACTTC. This gives the protein CASSPRGGVLQETQYF.

This clone was seen more than once but under ten times. V is TRBV15 and J is TRBJ2-1; 12 bases agree with TRBD2. The CDR3 length is 15 residues. After removal of 5 bases from V and 6 bases from J, the junction contained 5 bases not matched to a gene. Germline V gene data show CDR1 as LNHNV and CDR2 as YYDKDF (reference sequence). The DNA of the CDR3 is TGTGCCACCAGCGGGGGGACTAGCGGGTTCAATGAGCAGTTCTTC. Translating gives CATSGGTSGFNEQFF. The whole variable domain, remainder taken from reference TRBV15 and TRBJ2-1, is DAMVIQNPRYQVTQFGKPVTLSCSQTLNHNVMYWYQQKSSQAPKLLFHYYDKDFNNEADTPDNFQSRRPNTSFCFLDIRSPGLGDTAMYLCATSGGTSGFNEQFFGPGTRLTVL.

The genes are TRBV9 and TRBJ2-7, with 9 bases fitting TRBD2. Germline CDR1 SGDLS, CDR2 YYNGEE. V shed 4 bases and J 0 bases; nucleotides not matched to a gene: 14. The CDR3 has 18 residues. CDR3 sequence reads: CASSPGRGLSGGSYEQYF. CDR3 nucleotide sequence: TGTGCCAGCAGCCCAGGTCGAGGACTTAGCGGGGGCTCCTACGAGCAGTACTTC.

This chain uses TRBV29-1 with TRBJ2-5, with TRBD1 matching 7 bases. V lost 6 bases to trimming and J lost 2 bases; unmatched junction nucleotides: 9. Germline assignment: CDR1 SQVTM and CDR2 ANQGSEA. This CDR3 region has 14 residues. CDR3 amino acids: CSVRTLDRQETQYF. CDR3 nucleotide sequence: TGCAGCGTCCGCACCCTGGACAGGCAAGAGACCCAGTACTTC.

As to this clone: A read error may account for a junction end that differs from germline. This rearrangement joins TRBV7-9 to TRBJ1-2; D ambiguous. The CDR3 consists of 12 residues. Germline CDR1 and CDR2: SEHNR and FQNEAQ (reference sequence). The CDR3 coding sequence is TGTTCCAGCAGCTTAGACGCGCTTGGCTACACCTTC. Its translation: CSSSLDALGYTF.

The rearrangement links TRBV5-1 to TRBJ2-2; possible D gene TRBD1, 6 bases. The CDR3 is made up of 19 amino acids. Trimming cost V 0 bases and J 0 bases, with 18 bases left between them. Germline CDR1 reads SGHRS; CDR2 reads YFSETQ. CDR3 coding DNA: TGCGCCAGCAGCTTGGACTTTCGGACAGACGTGGCGAACACCGGGGAGCTGTTTTTT. This codes for CASSLDFRTDVANTGELFF.

A single count supports this clone. The V gene is TRBV5-8, the J gene TRBJ2-1; maybe TRBD2 (6 bases). This CDR3 has 15 residues. Germline loops: CDR1 SGHTS, CDR2 YDEGEE. Trimming took off 0 bases at V and 5 bases at J, with 12 bases between the two ends. The CDR3 region has the DNA TGTGCCAGCAGCTTGGGAACTAGCAGAGACAATGAGCAGTTCTTC. Encoded protein: CASSLGTSRDNEQFF.